This T cell receptor (beta chain) derives from a study of cytomegalovirus exposure and HLA in healthy donors. Study results and limitations: When the data were analyzed later, several of the most significant clusters appeared to be linked to common viral pathogens. Among CMV-associated TCR beta chains, most appeared HLA-restricted in a later analysis. It was reportedly the case that the classifier diagnosed cytomegalovirus status with high specificity and sensitivity. It was reported in a later analysis that an Asian-associated ancestry cluster showed fewer N-insertions than the roughly 670-donor mean.

A note on this clone: Its antigen is not identified.

With 60 Vbeta and 13 Jbeta primers, the PCR was carried out. Profiling relied on immunoSEQ multiplex PCR, and the TCRdb table lists in-frame clones only, not all of them. In the table there are 90,000 to 120,000 clones, around two thirds of which are singletons. This CDR3 is 15 amino acids long. The germline V and J ends were trimmed by 0 bases and 2 bases, with 11 bases remaining between them. CDR1 and CDR2 from the germline V gene are SGHRS and YFSETQ. This chain uses TRBV5-1 with TRBJ2-5, with D maybe TRBD1 (6 bases). The source material was PBMCs. The receptor was derived from a woman in her forties in good health and CMV-seropositive. The CDR3 nucleotides read TGCGCCAGCAGCTTGGGGCTACAGGGACAAGAGACCCAGTACTTC. Translated, it gives CASSLGLQGQETQYF.